The rows below give T cell receptor beta chains drawn from one sample of a study of shared clonotypes between healthy human individuals. The data were produced by immunoSEQ multiplex PCR, yet TCRdb's version contains in-frame clones alone and is incomplete. The sample has 2 million to 3 million clones; 93% are singletons. Specimen: naive CD4+ T cells from PBMCs. Receptors originate from a man aged 18 to 29 in good health. Some clones in this sample may be carry-over from other donors' samples. Each CDR3 is given with its conserved first and last residue. A D gene is named only where the DNA matches it firmly. Rows give clone size only sometimes, using once, few, many, or a class for an expanded clone.

-	TRBV4-3	TRBJ2-1	-	TGCGCCAGCAGCCAAAACGGCGCCGGATACAATGAGCAGTTCTTC	CASSQNGAGYNEQFF
-	TRBV11-2	TRBJ2-1	-	TGTGCCAGCAGCTTGGATCCCAACTACAATGAGCAGTTCTTC	CASSLDPNYNEQFF
-	TRBV5-1	TRBJ1-1	-	TGCGCCAGCAGCCGCGACCCTAGAGGTGAAACCGAAGCTTTCTTT	CASSRDPRGETEAFF
-	TRBV6-1	TRBJ1-5	few	TGTGCCAGCAGACATGGAAATCAGCCCCAGCATTTT	CASRHGNQPQHF
-	TRBV30	TRBJ1-5	-	TGTGCCTGGAGTGGGCAGGGCTGGCAGCCCCAGCATTTT	CAWSGQGWQPQHF
TRBD2	TRBV5-4	TRBJ2-2	-	TGTGCCAGCAGCCGAAATCTAGCGGGAGTGGGGAACACCGGGGAGCTGTTTTTT	CASSRNLAGVGNTGELFF
TRBD1	TRBV5-1	TRBJ2-4	-	TGCGCCAGCGGCACGGACAGGGCAGGCAAAAACATTCAGTACTTC	CASGTDRAGKNIQYF
TRBD1	TRBV6-1	TRBJ1-2	-	TGTGCCAGCAGTCTCCGGGACAGGGGTGGCTACACCTTC	CASSLRDRGGYTF
-	TRBV5-4	TRBJ1-2	-	TGTGCCAGCAGCGCCCCGGGACCCCTGGAGGGCTACACCTTC	CASSAPGPLEGYTF
-	TRBV6-1	TRBJ1-5	-	TGTGCCAGCAGTGAATCATCGGGGGGGGTTAAGGGCAATCAGCCCCAGCATTTT	CASSESSGGVKGNQPQHF
-	TRBV6-5	TRBJ1-1	-	TGTGCCAGCAGTAACCTCTTGGGAACTGAAGCTTTCTTT	CASSNLLGTEAFF
-	TRBV19	TRBJ1-2	once	TGTGCCAGTAGAACGTCCCCTAACTATGGCTACACCTTC	CASRTSPNYGYTF
-	TRBV30	TRBJ2-1	-	TGTGCCTGGATGACTGAAGTCTACAATGAGCAGTTCTTC	CAWMTEVYNEQFF
-	TRBV6-5	TRBJ1-2	-	TGTGCCAGCAGTTTAAACCGCGGGACCGCTAACTATGGCTACACCTTC	CASSLNRGTANYGYTF
TRBD2	TRBV6-6	TRBJ2-7	-	TGTGCCAGTCTTTTCATGGCTAGCGGGGCCTACGAGCAGTACTTC	CASLFMASGAYEQYF
-	TRBV7-9	TRBJ1-1	few	TGTGCCAGCAGCTCCTCCGGTGGCGCTGAAGCTTTCTTT	CASSSSGGAEAFF
-	TRBV11-3	TRBJ2-3	-	TGTGCCAGCCGAAGGGATACGCAGTATTTT	CASRRDTQYF
-	TRBV4-1	TRBJ1-2	-	TGCGCCAGCAGCCCTAGAGGGGACGGCCACTATGGCTACACCTTC	CASSPRGDGHYGYTF
TRBD2	TRBV5-6	TRBJ2-7	-	TGTGCCAGCAGCCAGGCCCAGCGGGAGCGCGAGCAGTACTTC	CASSQAQREREQYF
-	TRBV5-6	TRBJ1-2	-	TGTGCCAGCAGCTTAGGAGGAAGAGGGACTAACTATGGCTACACCTTC	CASSLGGRGTNYGYTF
TRBD2	TRBV2	TRBJ2-5	-	TGTGCCAGCAGTGTCACTAGCGGGAGAGGGCAGGAGACCCAGTACTTC	CASSVTSGRGQETQYF
-	TRBV28	TRBJ2-1	-	TGTGCCAGCATGGGAGGAGGGGGAGTAAATGAGCAGTTCTTC	CASMGGGGVNEQFF
TRBD1	TRBV5-1	TRBJ1-2	-	TGCGCCAGCAGCGCGACAGGGGACAGAGGCTACACCTTC	CASSATGDRGYTF
-	TRBV18	TRBJ1-2	-	TGTGCCAGCTCACCCGGGGGGGCCCTTAACTATGGCTACACCTTC	CASSPGGALNYGYTF
-	TRBV5-6	TRBJ2-3	-	TGTGCCAGCAGCTGGGGAGATACGCAGTATTTT	CASSWGDTQYF
-	TRBV7-9	TRBJ1-2	-	TGTGCCAGCAGCTTACCTCTAGCGGGCTACACCTTC	CASSLPLAGYTF
TRBD1	TRBV19	TRBJ1-2	-	TGTGCCAGTAGTAGAGGGACAGGCCAAGGGAGAGGCTACACCTTC	CASSRGTGQGRGYTF
-	TRBV5-1	TRBJ2-5	-	TGCGCCAGCAGCTTGTCCGGGACATACCAAGAGACCCAGTACTTC	CASSLSGTYQETQYF
-	TRBV18	TRBJ1-3	-	TGTGCCAGCTCACCTAACTCTGGAAACACCATATATTTT	CASSPNSGNTIYF
TRBD1	TRBV25-1	TRBJ2-7	-	TGTGCCAGCAGTGAATATAAGGGACAGGCAAGCTACGAGCAGTACTTC	CASSEYKGQASYEQYF
-	TRBV6-5	TRBJ2-2	-	TGTGCCAGCAGTTACGGCGGACACGCCGGGGGGGAGCTGTTTTTT	CASSYGGHAGGELFF
TRBD1	TRBV7-3	TRBJ1-3	-	TGTGCCAGCAGCCTTACAGGGGGCAATGGAAACACCATATATTTT	CASSLTGGNGNTIYF
TRBD1	TRBV28	TRBJ1-5	-	TGTGCCAGCAGGGGGGGACAGCAGCCCCAGCATTTT	CASRGGQQPQHF
-	TRBV28	TRBJ1-1	few	TGTGCCAGCATGCAGGGGATGAACACTGAAGCTTTCTTT	CASMQGMNTEAFF
TRBD2	TRBV9	TRBJ2-5	-	TGTGCCAGCAGCTCGGGACTAGCGGGAGGAGGTGAGACCCAGTACTTC	CASSSGLAGGGETQYF
-	TRBV7-9	TRBJ2-3	-	TGTGCCAGCAGCTCCTCGTCGATAGCGGATACGCAGTATTTT	CASSSSSIADTQYF
TRBD1	TRBV7-9	TRBJ1-5	-	TGTGCCAGCGGAAGGACAGGGGACAATCAGCCCCAGCATTTT	CASGRTGDNQPQHF
TRBD1	TRBV7-9	TRBJ2-3	-	TGTGCCAGCAGCCGGACAGGGGCAGATACGCAGTATTTT	CASSRTGADTQYF
TRBD1	TRBV11-2	TRBJ2-2	-	TGTGCCGCGGGCAGGGGGTCTGGCGGGGAGCTGTTTTTT	CAAGRGSGGELFF
TRBD2	TRBV27	TRBJ2-7	-	TGTGCCAGCAGTTTCCGACTAGCGGCCATTCCCCCCTACGAGCAGTACTTC	CASSFRLAAIPPYEQYF
-	TRBV25-1	TRBJ2-3	-	TGTGCCAGCAGTGCCGCCGGGACCGCAAGCACAGATACGCAGTATTTT	CASSAAGTASTDTQYF
TRBD1	TRBV7-3	TRBJ1-2	-	TGTGCCAGCAGCCCACGGGGAACAGGGGGCCGGACCGGCTACACCTTC	CASSPRGTGGRTGYTF